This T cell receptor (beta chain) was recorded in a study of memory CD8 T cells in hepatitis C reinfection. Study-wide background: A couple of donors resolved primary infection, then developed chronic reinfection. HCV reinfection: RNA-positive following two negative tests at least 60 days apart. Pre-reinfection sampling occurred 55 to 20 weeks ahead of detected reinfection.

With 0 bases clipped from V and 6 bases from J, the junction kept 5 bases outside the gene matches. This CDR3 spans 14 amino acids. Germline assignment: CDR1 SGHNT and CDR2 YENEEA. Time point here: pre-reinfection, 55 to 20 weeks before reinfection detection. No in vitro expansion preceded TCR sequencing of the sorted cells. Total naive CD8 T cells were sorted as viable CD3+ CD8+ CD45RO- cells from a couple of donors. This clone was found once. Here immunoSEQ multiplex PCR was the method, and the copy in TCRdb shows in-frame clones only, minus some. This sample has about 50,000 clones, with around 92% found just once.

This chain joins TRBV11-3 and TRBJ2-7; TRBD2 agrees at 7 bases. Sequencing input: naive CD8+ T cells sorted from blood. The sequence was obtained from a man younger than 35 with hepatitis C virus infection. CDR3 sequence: CASSLDGGSIEQYF. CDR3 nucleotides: TGTGCCAGCAGCTTAGATGGCGGGAGTATCGAGCAGTACTTC.